The following is a T cell receptor beta chain sequence with its context. The V and J ends lost 0 bases and 6 bases respectively, with 10 bases between them. The CDR3 consists of 15 residues. In germline, CDR1 is SGDLS, CDR2 YYNGEE. As processed by the authors: Amplified reference gene primers provided the basis for estimating nucleated cell counts. Sequencing used immunoSEQ multiplex PCR; TCRdb keeps in-frame clones, though not all of them. D and trimming were read from the DNA, whereas the V and J calls and clone size are those reported in that table. Altogether around 300,000 clones are present, over 75% being singletons, with the ten largest covering around 5%. This sample was taken from a study of blood T cell repertoires in COVID-19. Background on the study: The United States, Italy and Spain supplied acute and convalescent COVID-19 samples.

In terms of age and location, participants ranged from roughly 18 to 95 years and lived in under 30 US areas. V and J are TRBV9 and TRBJ1-6, with D perhaps matching TRBD1 (5 bases). The sample consisted of PBMCs or T cells enriched from blood (not recorded which). The TCR comes from a man younger than 45 who had recovered from COVID-19. The CDR3 DNA reads TGTGCCAGCAGCGTAGGACAGTTCGGTAATTCACCCCTCCACTTT. Translated: CASSVGQFGNSPLHF. The full variable domain, in which reference TRBV9 and TRBJ1-6 provide the parts outside the CDR3, is DSGVTQTPKHLITATGQRVTLRCSPRSGDLSVYWYQQSLDQGLQFLIQYYNGEERAKGNILERFSAQQFPDLHSELNLSSLELGDSALYFCASSVGQFGNSPLHFGNGTRLTVT.